The entry below gives a single T cell receptor (beta chain) sequence along with its context. Using immunoSEQ multiplex PCR, the repertoire was profiled, and TCRdb retains in-frame clones only, with some absent. The repertoire consists of about 53,000 clones, with about 77% occurring once and the leading ten covering 43%. Germline CDR1 MNHEY, CDR2 SMNVEV (reference sequence). Trimming removed 7 bases at V and 6 bases at J, with 18 bases between. The CDR3 totals 14 residues. These data come from a study of blood T cell repertoires in COVID-19. The clonotype originates from a man in his 70s with active or convalescent COVID-19. V and J are TRBV27 and TRBJ1-1; no firm D call. The sequenced material came from peripheral blood. The chain's CDR3 is CASKLSGQIAEAFF. The CDR3 DNA is TGTGCCAGCAAACTGTCGGGTCAGATCGCTGAAGCTTTCTTT.